This passage covers 20 T cell receptor beta chains from one sample sequenced in a study of T cell clones after liver transplantation. Sequenced by immunoSEQ multiplex PCR; TCRdb stores in-frame clones only, minus some. The data show some 120,000 clones, 75% to 95% seen once. This sample comprised CD4+ T cells from blood, obtained 12 months after liver transplant. The receptors were sampled from a human patient who received a liver transplant. Some of these T cells may belong to the graft donor.

A single count supports this clone. The genes are TRBV14 and TRBJ2-7; D not certain. The germline gives CDR1 SGHDN, CDR2 FVKESK. The CDR3 sequence is 13 residues long. Trimming took 0 bases from V and 5 from J, leaving 8 bases between them. The CDR3 region has the DNA TGTGCCAGCAGCCAAGATCCTTTCCACGAGCAGTACTTC. It specifies CASSQDPFHEQYF.

V usage is TRBV7-9 and J usage is TRBJ2-6, with D possibly being TRBD1 (6 bases). The CDR3 is 17 residues long. V shed 4 bases and J shed 0 bases, with 13 bases lying between them. CDR1 is SEHNR and CDR2 is FQNEAQ in the germline V gene (reference sequence). The chain's CDR3 is CASSSRGPTSGANVLTF. CDR3 bases: TGTGCCAGCAGCTCCAGGGGACCGACCTCTGGGGCCAACGTCCTGACTTTC.

The chain recombines TRBV7-8 with TRBJ2-5; 7 nucleotides line up with TRBD1. CDR3 length equals 16 residues. The V segment lost 8 bases and the J segment 3 bases; nucleotides outside the gene matches: 15. The germline gives CDR1 SGHVS, CDR2 FQNEAQ. DNA of the CDR3: TGTGCCAGCGGCCTCACCACAGGGGTCCGCAAAGAGACCCAGTACTTC. It yields the protein CASGLTTGVRKETQYF.

The V and J genes are TRBV28 and TRBJ1-5, with D unclear. The V end lost 6 bases, the J end lost 10 bases, and 16 bases lay between the germline ends. This CDR3 contains 13 residues. CDR1 is MDHEN and CDR2 is SYDVKM in the germline V gene. CDR3 in DNA: TGTGCCAGCAGCACCATAGGGAAGAAACCCCAGCATTTT. Its translation is CASSTIGKKPQHF.

The genes are TRBV7-7 and TRBJ2-3, with 9 bases matching TRBD2. The junction had 5 bases not matched to a gene; V was cut back by 1 base and J by 3 bases. There are 16 residues in the CDR3. CDR1 is SSHAT and CDR2 is FNYEAQ in the germline V gene (reference sequence). The DNA of the CDR3 is TGTGCCAGCAGCTTAGGAGCGGGAGGAGGAACAGATACGCAGTATTTT. Protein sequence: CASSLGAGGGTDTQYF.

The J gene is TRBJ2-2, the V gene TRBV15; D is unresolved. Germline loops: CDR1 LNHNV, CDR2 YYDKDF (reference sequence). The germline V and J ends were trimmed by 0 bases and 0 bases, with 5 bases remaining between them. The CDR3 length is 15 residues. The CDR3 protein is CATSRDGANTGELFF. The CDR3 DNA sequence: TGTGCCACCAGCAGAGACGGCGCGAACACCGGGGAGCTGTTTTTT.

The V gene is TRBV10-1, the J gene TRBJ2-2; D gene unclear. CDR3 size: 12 residues. CDR1 is WNHNN, CDR2 SYGVQD, per germline (reference sequence). V was cut by 8 bases and J by 5 bases, with 9 bases left in between. CDR3 protein: CASLSPTGELFF. The CDR3 DNA reads TGCGCCAGCCTTAGCCCAACCGGGGAGCTGTTTTTT.

J is TRBJ2-2 and V is TRBV11-3; no clear D. Germline loops: CDR1 SGHNT, CDR2 YENEEA. The V gene lost 1 base and the J gene lost 0 bases, with 6 bases spanning the gap. The CDR3 extends over 15 amino acids. CDR3 DNA: TGTGCCAGCAGCTTAGTACAAACGAACACCGGGGAGCTGTTTTTT. Its translation: CASSLVQTNTGELFF.

This sequence joins TRBV11-2 and TRBJ2-5, with no clear D. Per germline, CDR1 SGHAT and CDR2 FQNNGV. With 1 base removed from V and 4 bases from J, the gap between germline ends came to 7 bases. CDR3 length equals 13 residues. Here the CDR3 DNA reads TGTGCCAGCAGCTTAGTTGGTGGAGAGACCCAGTACTTC. Protein sequence: CASSLVGGETQYF.

The rearrangement joins TRBV19 to TRBJ1-1; tentative D call: TRBD1 (5 bases). Trimming cost V 7 bases and J 5 bases, with 11 bases left between them. The CDR3 has 12 amino acids. Germline V lookup: CDR1 LNHDA, CDR2 SQIVND (reference sequence). Here the CDR3 DNA reads TGTGCCAGTAATTACCGGGGGACTGAAGCTTTCTTT. This gives the protein CASNYRGTEAFF.

The chain uses TRBV29-1 and TRBJ2-5, with 11 positions matching TRBD2. CDR1 and CDR2 (germline): SQVTM, ANQGSEA. With V trimmed by 7 bases and J by 5 bases, 6 bases remained unmatched. This CDR3 is built from 13 residues. CDR3 nucleotides: TGCAGCGCTGGACTAGCGGGTACGGAGACCCAGTACTTC. The encoded protein is CSAGLAGTETQYF.

The gene calls are TRBV6-5 and TRBJ1-1; maybe TRBD1 (6 bases). The ends were cut back, 5 bases at V and 5 bases at J, with 15 bases in the middle. The length of the CDR3 is 14 residues. Germline CDR1 is MNHEY and CDR2 is SVGAGI. The CDR3 DNA reads TGTGCCAGCAGTAAAACAGGGACTTCGACTGAAGCTTTCTTT. It yields the protein CASSKTGTSTEAFF.

CDR3 in DNA: TGTGCCATCTCCTCAGGGGGGAGGGTCCCTGGGAGGAATGAGCAGTTCTTC. Its translation: CAISSGGRVPGRNEQFF. The chain has TRBV10-3 and TRBJ2-1; tentatively, D is TRBD1 or TRBD2 (7 bases each). Deletions cut 8 bases from V and 7 bases from J, with 27 bases between. The length of the CDR3 is 17 residues. In germline, CDR1 is ENHRY, CDR2 SYGVKD.

V gene TRBV20-1 combines with J gene TRBJ2-7; D call uncertain. The CDR3 runs to 11 residues. V was pared by 5 bases and J by 6 bases, with 11 bases between. CDR1 and CDR2 (germline): DFQATT, SNEGSKA (reference sequence). The CDR3 here is CSAGSWGEQYF. DNA of the CDR3: TGCAGTGCTGGCAGTTGGGGCGAGCAGTACTTC.

CDR3 nucleotide sequence: TGTGCCAGCAGTACAGGGTTAAGGGAGCCCCAGCATTTT. Its translation is CASSTGLREPQHF. The chain is built from TRBV2 and TRBJ1-5, with D perhaps matching TRBD1 (6 bases). This CDR3 has 13 amino acids. Germline loops: CDR1 SNHLY, CDR2 FYNNEI. The V end was cut by 5 bases, the J end by 8 bases, with 13 bases between.

Notes on this clone: Mismatch with germline at one junction end may stem from a read error. The chain is built from TRBV14 and TRBJ2-7; D is perhaps TRBD1 (6 bases). CDR1 and CDR2 from the germline V gene are SGHDN and FVKESK. There are 13 residues in the CDR3. The CDR3 loop is CASSPRGSNEQYF. The CDR3 nucleotides read TGTGCCAGCAGTCCCAGGGGCTCCAACGAGCAGTACTTC.

V usage is TRBV19 and J usage is TRBJ2-6, with D perhaps matching TRBD1 (5 bases). The length of the CDR3 is 15 residues. Trimming took off 6 bases at V and 2 bases at J, with 11 bases between the two ends. Germline V gene lookup returns CDR1 LNHDA and CDR2 SQIVND (reference sequence). The CDR3 here is CASRVQAAGANVLTF. CDR3 DNA: TGTGCCAGTAGGGTACAGGCAGCTGGGGCCAACGTCCTGACTTTC.

The chain couples TRBV11-3 to TRBJ2-1; TRBD2 agrees at 7 bases. Per germline, CDR1 SGHNT and CDR2 YENEEA. The CDR3 extends over 12 amino acids. The chain's CDR3 is CASRDYNNEQFF. CDR3 coding DNA: TGTGCTAGTAGGGACTACAACAATGAGCAGTTCTTC.

The V call is TRBV13, the J call TRBJ2-1; D possibly corresponds to TRBD1 (6 bases). The CDR3 is 15 amino acids. CDR1 and CDR2 from the germline V gene are PRHDT and FYEKMQ (reference sequence). Trimming shortened V by 5 bases and J by 9 bases, and 20 bases separated the two germline ends. The CDR3 loop is CASSPQGLGRSEQFF. The CDR3 nucleotides are TGTGCCAGCAGCCCACAGGGCCTCGGTAGGAGTGAGCAGTTCTTC.

This chain connects TRBV5-1 to TRBJ2-3, with TRBD1 identical over 7 bases. The CDR3 is 16 amino acids. With 4 bases clipped from V and 3 bases from J, the junction kept 11 bases outside the gene matches. Per the germline V gene, CDR1 is SGHRS and CDR2 is YFSETQ. The CDR3 loop is CASSLGLQGLTDTQYF. In nucleotides, the CDR3 is TGCGCCAGCAGCCTGGGCTTACAGGGGCTTACAGATACGCAGTATTTT.